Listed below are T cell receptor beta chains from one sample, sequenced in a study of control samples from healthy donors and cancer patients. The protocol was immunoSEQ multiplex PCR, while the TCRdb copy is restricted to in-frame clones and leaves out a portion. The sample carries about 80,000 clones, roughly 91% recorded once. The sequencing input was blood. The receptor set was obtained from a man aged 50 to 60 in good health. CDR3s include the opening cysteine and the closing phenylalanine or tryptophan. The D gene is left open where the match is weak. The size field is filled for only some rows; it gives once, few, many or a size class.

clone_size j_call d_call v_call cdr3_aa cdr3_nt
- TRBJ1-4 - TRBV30 CAWSDRVGEKLFF TGTGCCTGGAGTGACAGGGTGGGAGAAAAACTGTTTTTT
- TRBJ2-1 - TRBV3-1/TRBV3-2 CATGGFNEQFF TGTGCCACCGGAGGCTTCAATGAGCAGTTCTTC
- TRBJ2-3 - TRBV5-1 CASSSGTYSTDTQYF TGCGCCAGCAGCTCCGGGACATATAGCACAGATACGCAGTATTTT
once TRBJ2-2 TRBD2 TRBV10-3 CAISPRGTGELFF TGTGCCATCAGCCCGCGGGGGACCGGGGAGCTGTTTTTT
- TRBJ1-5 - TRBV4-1 CASSPSQGSGPQHF TGCGCCAGCAGCCCCTCACAGGGTTCTGGACCCCAGCATTTT
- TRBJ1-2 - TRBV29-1 CSVENSFNGYTF TGCAGCGTTGAAAACAGCTTTAATGGCTACACCTTC
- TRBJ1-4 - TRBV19 CASSANGGASEKLFF TGTGCCAGTAGTGCTAATGGAGGGGCGAGTGAAAAACTGTTTTTT
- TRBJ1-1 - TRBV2 CASSEAGRVNTEAFF TGTGCCAGCAGTGAAGCGGGCAGAGTAAACACTGAAGCTTTCTTT
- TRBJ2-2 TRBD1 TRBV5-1 CASSFSGQGASGELFF TGCGCCAGCAGCTTCTCGGGACAGGGGGCTTCCGGGGAGCTGTTTTTT
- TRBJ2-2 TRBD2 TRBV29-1 CSVVGTSGPNTGELFF TGCAGCGTCGTGGGGACTAGCGGACCGAACACCGGGGAGCTGTTTTTT
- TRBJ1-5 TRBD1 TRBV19 CASTPAGGQGQGKAQPQHF TGTGCCAGTACTCCCGCAGGCGGACAGGGCCAGGGCAAAGCTCAGCCCCAGCATTTT
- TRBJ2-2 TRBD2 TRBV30 CAWRASGFTGELFF TGTGCCTGGAGGGCTAGCGGGTTCACCGGGGAGCTGTTTTTT
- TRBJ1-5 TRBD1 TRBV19 CASRRDRAVRGNQPQHF TGTGCCAGTAGGAGGGACAGGGCTGTGAGGGGCAATCAGCCCCAGCATTTT
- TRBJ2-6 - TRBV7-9 CASSLARGSGANVLTF TGTGCCAGCAGCTTAGCCAGGGGATCTGGGGCCAACGTCCTGACTTTC
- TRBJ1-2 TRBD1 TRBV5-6 CASSLWDRGNWGYTF TGTGCCAGCAGCTTATGGGACAGGGGGAACTGGGGCTACACCTTC
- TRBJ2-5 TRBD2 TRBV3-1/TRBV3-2 CASSQERFGGETQYF TGTGCCAGCAGCCAAGAAAGGTTCGGGGGGGAGACCCAGTACTTC
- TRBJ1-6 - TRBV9 CASSPGSYNSPLHF TGTGCCAGCAGCCCGGGGAGTTACAATTCACCCCTCCACTTT
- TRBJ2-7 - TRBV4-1 CASSQQANYEQYF TGCGCCAGCAGCCAACAGGCCAACTACGAGCAGTACTTC
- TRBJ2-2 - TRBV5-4 CASSPPTGELFF TGTGCCAGCAGCCCCCCAACCGGGGAGCTGTTTTTT
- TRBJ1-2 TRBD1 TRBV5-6 CASSFYRGVRYGYTF TGTGCCAGCAGCTTTTACAGGGGTGTTCGATATGGCTACACCTTC
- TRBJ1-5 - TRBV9 CASSVGGGGNQPQHF TGTGCCAGCAGCGTAGGGGGGGGCGGGAATCAGCCCCAGCATTTT
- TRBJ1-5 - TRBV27 CASSLGRSQPQHF TGTGCCAGCAGTTTAGGACGGTCTCAGCCCCAGCATTTT
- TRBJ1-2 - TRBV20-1 CSAMKDGYTF TGCAGTGCTATGAAAGATGGCTACACCTTC
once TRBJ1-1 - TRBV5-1 CASKTGSTEAFF TGCGCCAGCAAGACCGGGAGCACTGAAGCTTTCTTT
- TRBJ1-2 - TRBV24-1 CAVYGYTF TGTGCCGTCTATGGCTACACCTTC
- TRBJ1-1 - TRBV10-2 CASLGLRNTEAFF TGCGCCAGCTTGGGACTGAGGAACACTGAAGCTTTCTTT
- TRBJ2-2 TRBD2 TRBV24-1 CATSGLSGGGLNTGELFF TGTGCCACCAGTGGATTAAGCGGGGGGGGCCTCAACACCGGGGAGCTGTTTTTT
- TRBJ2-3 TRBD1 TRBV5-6 CASSSTGTGGGLLTDTQYF TGTGCCAGCAGCTCGACCGGGACAGGGGGCGGTTTGCTCACAGATACGCAGTATTTT
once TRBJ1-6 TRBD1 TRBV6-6 CASSLQGVFNSPLHF TGTGCCAGCAGTTTACAGGGGGTGTTTAATTCACCCCTCCACTTT
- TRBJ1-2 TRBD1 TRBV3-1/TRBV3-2 CASSQDQGQGAYGYTF TGTGCCAGCAGCCAAGATCAGGGACAGGGGGCCTATGGCTACACCTTC
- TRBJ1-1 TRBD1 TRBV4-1 CASSQMRNRDRGFAFF TGCGCCAGCAGCCAAATGAGAAACCGGGACAGGGGGTTCGCTTTCTTT
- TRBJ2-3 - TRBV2 CASSEPDTQYF TGTGCCAGCAGTGAACCAGATACGCAGTATTTT
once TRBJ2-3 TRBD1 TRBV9 CASSASDRRKDTQYF TGTGCCAGCAGCGCCTCGGACAGGAGAAAAGATACGCAGTATTTT
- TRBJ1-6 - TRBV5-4 CASRTGNSPLHF TGTGCCAGCAGAACCGGGAATTCACCCCTCCACTTT
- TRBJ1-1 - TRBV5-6 CASTTERSAAFF TGTGCCAGCACCACTGAACGGTCGGCAGCTTTCTTT
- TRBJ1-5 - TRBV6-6 CASSPGGLQPQHF TGTGCCAGCAGCCCGGGCGGGCTTCAGCCCCAGCATTTT
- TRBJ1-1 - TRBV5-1 CASSTQGPPDEAFF TGCGCCAGCAGCACCCAGGGCCCTCCAGATGAAGCTTTCTTT
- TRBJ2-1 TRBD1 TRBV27 CASSFPGQGRNEQFF TGTGCCAGCAGTTTTCCGGGACAGGGGCGTAATGAGCAGTTCTTC
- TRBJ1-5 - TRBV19 CASSEQPGQPQHF TGTGCCAGTAGTGAACAACCGGGGCAGCCCCAGCATTTT
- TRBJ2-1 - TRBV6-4 CASSSGGWDNEQFF TGTGCCAGCAGTTCGGGGGGCTGGGACAATGAGCAGTTCTTC
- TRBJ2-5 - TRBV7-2 CASSSGPQETQYF TGTGCCAGCAGCTCAGGGCCACAAGAGACCCAGTACTTC
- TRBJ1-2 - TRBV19 CASTEGRAHYGYTF TGTGCCAGTACCGAAGGGCGGGCGCACTATGGCTACACCTTC
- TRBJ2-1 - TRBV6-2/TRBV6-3 CASSVWDGEYNEQFF TGTGCCAGCAGTGTCTGGGACGGGGAGTACAATGAGCAGTTCTTC
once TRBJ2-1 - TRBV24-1 CATSTFGNEQFF TGTGCCACCAGTACGTTTGGTAATGAGCAGTTCTTC
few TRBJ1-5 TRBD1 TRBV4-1 CASSLQQGAGQPQHF TGCGCCAGCAGCCTACAACAGGGGGCTGGGCAGCCCCAGCATTTT
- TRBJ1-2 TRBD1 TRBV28 CASSSPGQGYGYTF TGTGCCAGCAGTTCCCCGGGACAGGGGTATGGCTACACCTTC
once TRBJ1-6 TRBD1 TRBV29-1 CSVAGTDNSPLHF TGCAGCGTGGCCGGGACAGATAATTCACCCCTCCACTTT